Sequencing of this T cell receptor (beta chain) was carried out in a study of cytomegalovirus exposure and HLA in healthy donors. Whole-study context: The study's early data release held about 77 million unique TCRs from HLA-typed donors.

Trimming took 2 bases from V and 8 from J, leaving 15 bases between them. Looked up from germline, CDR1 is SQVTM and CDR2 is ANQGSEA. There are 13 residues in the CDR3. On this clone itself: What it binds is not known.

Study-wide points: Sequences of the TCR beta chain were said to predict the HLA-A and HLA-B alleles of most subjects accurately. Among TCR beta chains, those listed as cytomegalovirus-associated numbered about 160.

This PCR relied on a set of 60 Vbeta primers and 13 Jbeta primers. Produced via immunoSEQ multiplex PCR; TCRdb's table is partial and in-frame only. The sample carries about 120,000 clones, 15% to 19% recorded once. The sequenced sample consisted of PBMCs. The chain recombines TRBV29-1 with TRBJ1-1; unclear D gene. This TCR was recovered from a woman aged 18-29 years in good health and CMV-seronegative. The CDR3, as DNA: TGCAGCGTTGAAACGACACTCCGGCCCGAAGCTTTCTTT. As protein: CSVETTLRPEAFF.